This T cell receptor beta chain was recovered during a study of shared clonotypes between healthy human individuals. General study findings and limits: Measured sharing among donors was expected to vary with sequencing depth. The study drew on few donors, limiting represented genetic and exposure-history diversity.

This CDR3 has 13 amino acids. Germline CDR1 reads SGDLS; CDR2 reads YYNGEE. Trimming took off 0 bases at V and 6 bases at J, with 6 bases between the two ends. Only in-frame clones appear in the TCRdb table, and some are missing; sequencing was by immunoSEQ multiplex PCR. The sample lists hundreds of thousands of clones; 70% to 80% were seen once. A remark on this clone: Its cognate antigen is unknown.

This sequence joins TRBV9 and TRBJ2-2; D gene ambiguous. The TCR originated in a woman between 40 and 55 years old in good health. Some clones in this sample may be carry-over from other donors' samples. The sequenced sample was PBMCs. CDR3 region: CASSVGSSGELFF. CDR3 DNA sequence: TGTGCCAGCAGCGTAGGCAGCTCCGGGGAGCTGTTTTTT.